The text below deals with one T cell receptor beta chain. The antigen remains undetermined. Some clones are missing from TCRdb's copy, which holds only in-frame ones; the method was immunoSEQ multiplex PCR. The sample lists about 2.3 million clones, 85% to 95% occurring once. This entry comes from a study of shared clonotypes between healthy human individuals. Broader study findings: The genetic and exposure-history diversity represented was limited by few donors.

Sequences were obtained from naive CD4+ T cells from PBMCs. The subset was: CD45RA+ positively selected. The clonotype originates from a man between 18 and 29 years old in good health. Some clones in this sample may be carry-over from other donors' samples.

The CDR3 nucleotides are TGTGCCAGCAGCGCCCCGGGACAGGGGAGCGGAAACACCATATATTTT. Protein sequence: CASSAPGQGSGNTIYF. The rearrangement uses TRBV7-2 and TRBJ1-3, with 10 bases aligning to TRBD1. Germline CDR1 reads SGHTA; CDR2 reads FQGNSA. Germline trimming cut 5 bases from V and 4 bases from J; bases unmatched to any gene: 8. The CDR3 runs to 16 residues.